The 10 T cell receptor beta chains listed next were all sequenced from one sample in a study of T cells in Graves' hyperthyroidism and ophthalmopathy. RNA transcripts served as the template for amplifying TCR beta CDR3 regions. HTBI primers drove first-round RT-PCR of the TCR CDR3. One entry per CDR3 protein, called by TCRdb with MiXCR from the multiplex PCR reads. The sample shows about 400,000 distinct CDR3 sequences, about 15% of them seen only once. Sequences were obtained from blood. These TCRs come from a woman aged 55-70 years with Graves' ophthalmopathy.

The J gene is TRBJ2-5, the V gene TRBV5-1; D gene unclear. The CDR3 is 14 amino acids. Trimming removed 1 base from V and 5 bases from J, with 12 bases in between. The germline V gene encodes CDR1 SGHRS and CDR2 YFSETQ. The CDR3, as DNA: TGCGCCAGCAGCTTGCTGGGCGCCGGGGAGACCCAGTACTTC. This translates into CASSLLGAGETQYF.

This clonotype was counted between two and nine times. The rearrangement links TRBV20-1 to TRBJ1-1; 7 bases are shared with TRBD1. This CDR3 region has 14 residues. The trim removed 4 bases at V and 0 bases at J, leaving 5 bases unmatched. Germline loops: CDR1 DFQATT, CDR2 SNEGSKA (reference sequence). The CDR3, as DNA: TGCAGTGCTACGGGACAGAATATGAACACTGAAGCTTTCTTT. It is translated as CSATGQNMNTEAFF.

This clonotype was counted many times. The rearrangement uses TRBV5-1 and TRBJ1-5; TRBD1 matches 10 bases. Per the germline V gene, CDR1 is SGHRS and CDR2 is YFSETQ. Germline trimming cut 0 bases from V and 4 bases from J; bases unmatched to any gene: 1. CDR3 length: 15 amino acids. The CDR3, as DNA: TGCGCCAGCAGCTTGGGGGACAGGGGAAATCAGCCCCAGCATTTT. Its translation: CASSLGDRGNQPQHF.

The sample holds a few counts of this clonotype. This sequence may be a read error, since a much larger clone differs from it by one base. The chain is built from TRBV7-2 and TRBJ2-3; unclear D gene. The CDR3 is made up of 12 amino acids. CDR1 and CDR2 (germline): SGHTA, FQGNSA. The V gene lost 8 bases and the J gene lost 4 bases, with 10 bases spanning the gap. CDR3 sequence: CASGQDSDTQYF. Written as DNA, the CDR3 is TGTGCCAGCGGCCAAGACTCAGATACGCAGTATTTT.

V and J are TRBV10-3 and TRBJ1-1, with D perhaps TRBD1 (6 bases). In germline, CDR1 is ENHRY, CDR2 SYGVKD. The CDR3 covers 15 residues. V was trimmed by 0 bases and J by 2 bases, leaving 10 bases between them. CDR3 residues: CAISESPGHNTEAFF. As DNA, the CDR3 is TGTGCCATCAGTGAGTCTCCGGGACACAACACTGAAGCTTTCTTT.

This clonotype was observed a few times. The chain combines TRBV5-1 with TRBJ2-7, with TRBD1 matching 9 bases. Germline V gene data show CDR1 as SGHRS and CDR2 as YFSETQ. The CDR3 covers 18 residues. J lost 2 bases, V lost 3 bases, and 15 bases had no gene match. The CDR3 bases are TGCGCCAGCAGCTCGAACCCGGGACAGGGATTTACCCCCTACGAGCAGTACTTC. Protein product: CASSSNPGQGFTPYEQYF.

This sequence joins TRBV4-2 and TRBJ2-4, with TRBD2 identical over 8 bases. Germline CDR1 and CDR2: LGHNA and YNFKEQ. The CDR3 loop spans 19 amino acids. V shed 0 bases and J 3 bases; nucleotides not matched to a gene: 13. The CDR3: CASSQEGGLVGRDKNIQYF. Here the CDR3 DNA reads TGTGCCAGCAGCCAAGAAGGGGGACTAGTGGGAAGGGACAAAAACATTCAGTACTTC.

This clonotype was counted at least ten times. J is TRBJ2-7 and V is TRBV6-1, with 10 bases identical to TRBD1. The CDR3 totals 15 residues. V was clipped by 5 bases and J by 2 bases; unmatched bases: 6. Germline CDR1 reads MNHNS; CDR2 reads SASEGT. CDR3 sequence: CASSTGQGGTYEQYF. The CDR3 DNA sequence: TGTGCCAGCAGTACTGGACAGGGGGGAACCTACGAGCAGTACTTC.

Points on this clonotype: This may arise from a read error, as a much more abundant clone is one base away. The CDR3 nucleotides are TGTGCCAGCAGTGCCCGGACAGGGGGAGACGAGCAGTACTTC. Translated: CASSARTGGDEQYF. The chain employs TRBV12-3 or TRBV12-4 and TRBJ2-7; 10 positions agree with TRBD1. The CDR3 is made up of 14 amino acids. V lost 5 bases to trimming and J lost 5 bases; unmatched junction nucleotides: 6.

This clonotype was counted between two and nine times. The V call is TRBV29-1, the J call TRBJ1-1, with a weak D call TRBD1 (5 bases). The V gene's germline CDR1 is SQVTM and CDR2 ANQGSEA. Trimming shortened V by 0 bases and J by 8 bases, and 10 bases separated the two germline ends. The CDR3 is 12 amino acids. The DNA for the CDR3 is TGCAGCGTTGAAGATCTCGGGACCGAAGCTTTCTTT. Protein product: CSVEDLGTEAFF.